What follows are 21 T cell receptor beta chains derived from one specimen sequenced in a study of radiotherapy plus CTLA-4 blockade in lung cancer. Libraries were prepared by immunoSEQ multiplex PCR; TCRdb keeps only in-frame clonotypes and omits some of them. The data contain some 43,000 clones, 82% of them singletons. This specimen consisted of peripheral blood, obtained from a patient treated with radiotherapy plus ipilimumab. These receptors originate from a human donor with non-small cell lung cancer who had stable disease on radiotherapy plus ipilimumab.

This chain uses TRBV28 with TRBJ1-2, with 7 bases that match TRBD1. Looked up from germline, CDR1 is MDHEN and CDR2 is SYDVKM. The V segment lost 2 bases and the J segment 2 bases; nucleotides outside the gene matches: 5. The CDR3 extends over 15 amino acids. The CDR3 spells CASSLPLTGNYGYTF. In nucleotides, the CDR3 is TGTGCCAGCAGTTTACCTCTGACAGGGAACTATGGCTACACCTTC.

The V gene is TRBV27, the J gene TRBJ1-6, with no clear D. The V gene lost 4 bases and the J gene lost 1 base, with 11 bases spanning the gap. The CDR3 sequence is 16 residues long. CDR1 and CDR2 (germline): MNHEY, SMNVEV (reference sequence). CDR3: CASSSRGSSYNSPLHF. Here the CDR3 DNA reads TGTGCCAGCAGTTCCCGGGGATCTTCCTATAATTCACCCCTCCACTTT.

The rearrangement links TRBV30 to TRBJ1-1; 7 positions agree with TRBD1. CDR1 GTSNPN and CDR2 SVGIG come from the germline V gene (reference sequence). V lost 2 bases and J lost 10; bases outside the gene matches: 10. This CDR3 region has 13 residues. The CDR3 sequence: CAWSLDRLRVAFF. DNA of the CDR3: TGTGCCTGGAGTTTGGACAGGCTTCGGGTAGCTTTCTTT.

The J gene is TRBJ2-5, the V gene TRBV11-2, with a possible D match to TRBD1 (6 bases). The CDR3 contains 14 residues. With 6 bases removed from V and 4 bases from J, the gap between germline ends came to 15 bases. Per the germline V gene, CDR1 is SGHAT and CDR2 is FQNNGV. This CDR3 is CASSYTGLGETQYF. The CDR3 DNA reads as TGTGCCAGCAGTTATACAGGGTTGGGAGAGACCCAGTACTTC.

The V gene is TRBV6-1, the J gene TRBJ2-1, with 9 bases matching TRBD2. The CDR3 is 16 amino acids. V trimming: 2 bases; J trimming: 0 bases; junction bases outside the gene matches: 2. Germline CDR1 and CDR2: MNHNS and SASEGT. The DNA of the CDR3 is TGTGCCAGCAGTGAACATAGCGGGAGCTCCTACAATGAGCAGTTCTTC. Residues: CASSEHSGSSYNEQFF.

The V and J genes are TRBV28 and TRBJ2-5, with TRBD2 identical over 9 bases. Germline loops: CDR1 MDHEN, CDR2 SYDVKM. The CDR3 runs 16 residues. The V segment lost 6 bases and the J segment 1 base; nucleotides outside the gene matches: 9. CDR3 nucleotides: TGTGCCAGCAGCGGGGGAGCGGGAGGTCCCCAAGAGACCCAGTACTTC. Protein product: CASSGGAGGPQETQYF.

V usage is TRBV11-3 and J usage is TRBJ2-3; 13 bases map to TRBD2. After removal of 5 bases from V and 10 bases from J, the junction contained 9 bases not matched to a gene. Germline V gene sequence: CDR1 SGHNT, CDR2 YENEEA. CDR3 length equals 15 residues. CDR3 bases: TGTGCCAGCAGCCTTAGCGGACTAGCGGGAGCGGCGCAGTATTTT. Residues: CASSLSGLAGAAQYF.

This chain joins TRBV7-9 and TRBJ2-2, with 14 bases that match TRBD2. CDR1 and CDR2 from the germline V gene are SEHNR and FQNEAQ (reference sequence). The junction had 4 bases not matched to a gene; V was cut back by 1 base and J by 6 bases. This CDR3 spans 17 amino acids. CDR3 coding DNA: TGTGCCAGCAGCTTAGGACTAGCGGGAGGGCCGTCCGGGGAGCTGTTTTTT. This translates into CASSLGLAGGPSGELFF.

The CDR3 DNA reads as TGTGCCAGAATAGCGGGAACCAAGAGCACAGATACGCAGTATTTT. It codes for CARIAGTKSTDTQYF. This chain uses TRBV25-1 with TRBJ2-3, with TRBD2 matching 8 bases. The length of the CDR3 is 15 residues. Unmatched junction bases numbered 8, after V lost 9 bases and J lost 0 bases. Germline V gene data show CDR1 as MGHDK and CDR2 as SYGVNS.

The CDR3 spells CASSYGRTGNTEAFF. DNA for the CDR3: TGTGCCAGCAGTTACGGCCGGACAGGAAACACTGAAGCTTTCTTT. This sequence joins TRBV6-5 and TRBJ1-1; 7 nucleotides line up with TRBD1. Germline V gene data show CDR1 as MNHEY and CDR2 as SVGAGI. The CDR3 totals 15 residues. The junction had 5 bases not matched to a gene; V was cut back by 2 bases and J by 2 bases.

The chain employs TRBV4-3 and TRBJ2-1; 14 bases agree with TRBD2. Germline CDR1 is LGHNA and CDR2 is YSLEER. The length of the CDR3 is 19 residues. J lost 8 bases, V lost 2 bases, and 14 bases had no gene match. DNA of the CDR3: TGCGCCAGCAGCCAAAGGGGACTAGCGGGAGCGACCCGTCGCGATGAGCAGTTCTTC. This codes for CASSQRGLAGATRRDEQFF.

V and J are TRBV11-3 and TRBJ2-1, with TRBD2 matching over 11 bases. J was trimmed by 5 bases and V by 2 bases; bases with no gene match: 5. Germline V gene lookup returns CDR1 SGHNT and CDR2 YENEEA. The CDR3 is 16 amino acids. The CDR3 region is CASSLRLAGQNNEQFF. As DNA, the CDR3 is TGTGCCAGCAGCTTAAGACTAGCGGGGCAGAACAATGAGCAGTTCTTC.

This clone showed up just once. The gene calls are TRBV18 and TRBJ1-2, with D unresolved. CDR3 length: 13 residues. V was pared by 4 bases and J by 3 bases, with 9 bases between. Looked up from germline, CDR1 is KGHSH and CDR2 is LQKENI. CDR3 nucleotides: TGTGCCAGCTCACTGCAGGCCGACTATGGCTACACCTTC. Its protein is CASSLQADYGYTF.

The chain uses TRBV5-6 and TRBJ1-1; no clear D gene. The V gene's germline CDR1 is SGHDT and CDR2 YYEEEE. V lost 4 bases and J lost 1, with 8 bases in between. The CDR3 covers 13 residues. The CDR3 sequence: CASSQYSNTEAFF. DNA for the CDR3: TGTGCCAGCAGCCAATACTCGAACACTGAAGCTTTCTTT. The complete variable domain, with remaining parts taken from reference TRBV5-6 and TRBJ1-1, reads DAGVTQSPTHLIKTRGQQVTLRCSPKSGHDTVSWYQQALGQGPQFIFQYYEEEERQRGNFPDRFSGHQFPNYSSELNVNALLLGDSALYLCASSQYSNTEAFFGQGTRLTVV.

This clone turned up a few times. This CDR3 reads CASSYTRTKAYEQYF. DNA for the CDR3: TGTGCCAGCAGTTACACACGGACTAAGGCCTACGAGCAGTACTTC. The rearrangement joins TRBV6-5 to TRBJ2-7, with D possibly matching TRBD2 (6 bases). Germline loops: CDR1 MNHEY, CDR2 SVGAGI. Between the trimmed V and J ends, which lost 2 bases and 2 bases, there was a span of 13 bases. CDR3 size: 15 residues.

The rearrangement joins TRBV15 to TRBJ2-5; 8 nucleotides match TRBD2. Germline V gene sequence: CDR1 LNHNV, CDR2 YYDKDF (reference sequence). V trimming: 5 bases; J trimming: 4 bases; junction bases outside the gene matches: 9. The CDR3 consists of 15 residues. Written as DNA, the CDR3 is TGTGCCACCAGCCGCAATAGCGGGGAGAGAGAGACCCAGTACTTC. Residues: CATSRNSGERETQYF. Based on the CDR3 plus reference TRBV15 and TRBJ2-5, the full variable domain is DAMVIQNPRYQVTQFGKPVTLSCSQTLNHNVMYWYQQKSSQAPKLLFHYYDKDFNNEADTPDNFQSRRPNTSFCFLDIRSPGLGDTAMYLCATSRNSGERETQYFGPGTRLLVL.

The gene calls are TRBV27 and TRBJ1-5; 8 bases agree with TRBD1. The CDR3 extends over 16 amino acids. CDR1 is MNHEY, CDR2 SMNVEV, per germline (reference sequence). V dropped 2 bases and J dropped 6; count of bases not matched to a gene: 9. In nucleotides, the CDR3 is TGTGCCAGCAGTTTAATACAGGGGGGGAGTATTCAGCCCCAGCATTTT. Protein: CASSLIQGGSIQPQHF.

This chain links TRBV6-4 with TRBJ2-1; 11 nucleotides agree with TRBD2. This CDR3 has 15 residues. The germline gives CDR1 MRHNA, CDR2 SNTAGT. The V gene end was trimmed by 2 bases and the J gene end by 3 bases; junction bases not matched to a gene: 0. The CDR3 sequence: CASSDGTSGYNEQFF. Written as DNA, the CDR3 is TGTGCCAGCAGTGACGGGACTAGCGGCTACAATGAGCAGTTCTTC.

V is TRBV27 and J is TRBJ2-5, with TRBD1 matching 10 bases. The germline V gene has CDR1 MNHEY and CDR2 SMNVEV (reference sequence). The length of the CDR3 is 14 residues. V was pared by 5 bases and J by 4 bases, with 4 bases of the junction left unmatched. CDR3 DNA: TGTGCCAGCAGTCCGTGGACAGGGGGAGAGACCCAGTACTTC. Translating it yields CASSPWTGGETQYF.

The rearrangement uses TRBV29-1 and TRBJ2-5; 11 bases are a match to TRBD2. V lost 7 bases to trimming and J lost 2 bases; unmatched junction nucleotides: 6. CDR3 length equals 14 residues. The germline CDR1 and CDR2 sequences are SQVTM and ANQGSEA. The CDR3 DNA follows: TGCAGCGCCCCGGGACTAGCGGTACAAGAGACCCAGTACTTC. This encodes CSAPGLAVQETQYF.

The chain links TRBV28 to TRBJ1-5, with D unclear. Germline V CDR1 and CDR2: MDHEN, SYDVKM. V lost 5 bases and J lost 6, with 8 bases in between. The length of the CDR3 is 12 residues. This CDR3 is CASSRRSQPQHF. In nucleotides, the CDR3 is TGTGCCAGCAGTCGGAGGAGTCAGCCCCAGCATTTT.